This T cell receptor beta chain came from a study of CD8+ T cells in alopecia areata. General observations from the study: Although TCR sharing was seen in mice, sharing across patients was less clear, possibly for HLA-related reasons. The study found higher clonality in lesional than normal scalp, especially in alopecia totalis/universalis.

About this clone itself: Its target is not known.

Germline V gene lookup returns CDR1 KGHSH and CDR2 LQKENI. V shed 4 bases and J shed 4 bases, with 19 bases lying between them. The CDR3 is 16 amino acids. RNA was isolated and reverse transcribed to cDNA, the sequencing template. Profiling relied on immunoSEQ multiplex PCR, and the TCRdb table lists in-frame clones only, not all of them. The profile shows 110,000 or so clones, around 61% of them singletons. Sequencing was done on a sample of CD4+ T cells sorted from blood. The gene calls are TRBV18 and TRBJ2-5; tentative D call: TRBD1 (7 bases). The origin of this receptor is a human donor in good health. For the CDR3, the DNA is TGTGCCAGCTCACTGGAGGGGGCCGTCGCAGGAGAGACCCAGTACTTC. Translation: CASSLEGAVAGETQYF.